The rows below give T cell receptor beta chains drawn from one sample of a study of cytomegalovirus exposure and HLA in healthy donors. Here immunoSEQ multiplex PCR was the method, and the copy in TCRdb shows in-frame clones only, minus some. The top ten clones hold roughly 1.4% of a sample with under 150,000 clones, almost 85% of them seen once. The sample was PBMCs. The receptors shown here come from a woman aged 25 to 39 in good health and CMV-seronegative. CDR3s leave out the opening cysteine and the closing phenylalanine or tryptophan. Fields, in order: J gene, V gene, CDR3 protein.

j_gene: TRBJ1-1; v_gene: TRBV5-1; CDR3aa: ASSLVAGSTEAF
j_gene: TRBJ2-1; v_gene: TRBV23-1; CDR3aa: ASRRRGSSMGNEQF
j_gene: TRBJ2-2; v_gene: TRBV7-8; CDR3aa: ASSPRDIANTGELF
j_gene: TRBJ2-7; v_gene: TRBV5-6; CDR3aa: ASSWRPGRGAYEQY
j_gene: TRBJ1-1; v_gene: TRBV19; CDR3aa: ASSDRVVSEAF
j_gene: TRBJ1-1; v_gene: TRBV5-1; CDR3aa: ASSPGTGGADTEAF
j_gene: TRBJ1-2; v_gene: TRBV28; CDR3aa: ASTFRDRLVGGYT
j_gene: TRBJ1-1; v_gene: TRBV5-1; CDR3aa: ASSAGAGQGLTEAF
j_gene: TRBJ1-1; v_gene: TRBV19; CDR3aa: ASSGWAGLVEAEAF
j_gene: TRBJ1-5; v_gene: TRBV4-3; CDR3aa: ASSQDFRQPQH
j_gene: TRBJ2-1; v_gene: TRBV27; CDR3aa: ASSSWAGSSYNEQF
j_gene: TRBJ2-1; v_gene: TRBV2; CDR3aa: ASRAFSRASGGNEQF
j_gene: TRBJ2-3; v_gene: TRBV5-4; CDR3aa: ASSFGLAGLTDTQY
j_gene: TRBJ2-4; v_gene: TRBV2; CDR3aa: ASSEGGLAGNIQY
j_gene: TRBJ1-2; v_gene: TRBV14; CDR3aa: ASSQTWGQTTNYGYT